Reported below is one TCR beta chain. The target antigen is unknown. The sample originates from a study of shared clonotypes between healthy human individuals. Study summary: Three plates were used per donor for CD4 naive, three for CD4 memory, two for CD8 naive and one for CD8 memory. Study-level findings and limits: Owing to a small donor count, the genetic and exposure-history diversity represented was limited.

The CDR3 consists of 17 residues. Per the germline V gene, CDR1 is SGHDN and CDR2 is FVKESK. V lost 0 bases and J lost 3, with 17 bases in between. Original data processing: From ImmunoSEQ came sequences covering only the junction and carrying no quality scores, so filtering differed. Assay: immunoSEQ multiplex PCR; the TCRdb copy retains only in-frame clones and omits some. V and J calls and clone size are as listed in that table; D and trimming were resolved from the DNA. The repertoire includes roughly 2.1 million clones, under 95% of them detected once, and 1.5% to 2% sits in the top ten. The naive CD8 subset, CD45RO-negative cells positively selected for CCR7, excluded terminally differentiated effector memory CD45RA+ cells.

The sequenced sample was naive CD8+ T cells from PBMCs. The rearrangement uses TRBV14 and TRBJ1-1; D possibly corresponds to TRBD1 (5 bases). The TCR sequence derives from a man aged 18 to 30 in good health. Some clones in this sample may be carry-over from other donors' samples. The CDR3 DNA follows: TGTGCCAGCAGCCAAGAGGGCCGCCTCGGGGGGGACACTGAAGCTTTCTTT. This gives the protein CASSQEGRLGGDTEAFF.